These 11 T cell receptor beta chains share one sample of origin, sequenced in a study of monozygotic twins with cystic fibrosis. TCRdb's table, derived via immunoSEQ multiplex PCR, lists solely in-frame clones and lacks some. The sample has about 36,000 clones; around 82% are singletons. The source material was blood. Receptors originate from a girl aged 2-10 years with cystic fibrosis.

This clone was seen a handful of times. This chain connects TRBV6-1 to TRBJ1-5, with D perhaps TRBD1 (5 bases). Germline CDR1 reads MNHNS; CDR2 reads SASEGT. This CDR3 is built from 15 residues. The V and J ends lost 5 bases and 4 bases respectively, with 15 bases between them. CDR3 sequence (DNA): TGTGCCAGCAGTCCGCCGGGGGGGATGAATCAGCCCCAGCATTTT. Protein product: CASSPPGGMNQPQHF.

This clone was detected once. The chain is built from TRBV7-2 and TRBJ2-4; D may be TRBD1 or TRBD2 (6 bases each). Germline CDR1 reads SGHTA; CDR2 reads FQGNSA. Trimming cost V 5 bases and J 5 bases, with 16 bases left between them. CDR3 length: 15 residues. CDR3 protein: CASSTWGAGENIQYF. In DNA form, the CDR3 reads TGTGCCAGCAGCACCTGGGGGGCCGGCGAAAACATTCAGTACTTC.

This chain connects TRBV6-1 to TRBJ2-5; 8 bases fit TRBD1. The end of the DNA is better explained by TRBJ2-7, so the J call may be wrong. This CDR3 region has 14 residues. Germline V gene sequence: CDR1 MNHNS, CDR2 SASEGT. The CDR3 DNA reads TGTGCCAGCAGAGGGGGACAGGAAGGCTACGAGCAGTACTTC. The encoded protein is CASRGGQEGYEQYF.

The rearrangement links TRBV30 to TRBJ2-7, with D possibly TRBD1 on 5 matching bases. This CDR3 has 13 amino acids. Germline CDR1 reads GTSNPN; CDR2 reads SVGIG (reference sequence). Trimming stripped 2 bases from V and 7 bases from J, with 15 bases between. CDR3 nucleotides: TGTGCCTGGAGTCTCCAGGGCCCTCGGGAGCAGTACTTC. Its translation is CAWSLQGPREQYF.

The rearrangement links TRBV29-1 to TRBJ1-5; D is uncertain. V lost 4 bases and J lost 1, with 14 bases in between. Germline assignment: CDR1 SQVTM and CDR2 ANQGSEA. The CDR3 length is 15 residues. CDR3 protein: CSVGWGSGSNQPQHF. CDR3 DNA sequence: TGCAGCGTTGGATGGGGTTCCGGGAGCAATCAGCCCCAGCATTTT.

This clone has only a few counts. This sequence joins TRBV7-8 and TRBJ2-7; D might be TRBD2 (5 bases). The length of the CDR3 is 15 residues. The germline CDR1 and CDR2 sequences are SGHVS and FQNEAQ. The ends were cut back, 0 bases at V and 2 bases at J, with 11 bases in the middle. The CDR3: CASSLARENTYEQYF. CDR3 coding DNA: TGTGCCAGCAGCTTAGCGAGGGAAAACACCTACGAGCAGTACTTC.

The gene calls are TRBV7-2 and TRBJ1-1; TRBD1 matches 10 bases. The CDR3 extends over 15 amino acids. CDR1 and CDR2 (germline): SGHTA, FQGNSA. Trimming at V came to 4 bases and at J to 6 bases, leaving 8 bases not matched to a gene. Here the CDR3 reads CASSSWTGGAPEAFF. CDR3 coding DNA: TGTGCCAGCAGCTCTTGGACAGGGGGGGCCCCTGAAGCTTTCTTT.

The chain recombines TRBV5-1 with TRBJ2-5, with D perhaps matching TRBD2 (6 bases). CDR3 length: 14 amino acids. V dropped 5 bases and J dropped 5 bases, with 16 bases sitting between them. Germline-derived CDR1 and CDR2 are SGHRS and YFSETQ. This chain's CDR3 is CASSSGDPRETQYF. CDR3 nucleotide sequence: TGCGCCAGCAGTTCGGGGGACCCCCGTGAGACCCAGTACTTC.

The chain links TRBV9 to TRBJ2-7; D may be TRBD2 (7 bases). CDR1 and CDR2 (germline): SGDLS, YYNGEE. There are 17 residues in the CDR3. Trimming removed 0 bases from V and 0 bases from J, with 16 bases in between. This CDR3 reads CASSVGSGGGRSYEQYF. The CDR3 nucleotides are TGTGCCAGCAGCGTAGGGAGTGGGGGGGGCCGCTCCTACGAGCAGTACTTC.

The chain is built from TRBV10-3 and TRBJ2-7; the match to TRBD2 covers 7 bases. The CDR3 spans 17 residues. Trimming took 3 bases from V and 4 from J; bases not matched to a gene: 15. Germline CDR1 reads ENHRY; CDR2 reads SYGVKD. CDR3: CAISDHNPLSGAYEQYF. CDR3 coding DNA: TGTGCCATCAGTGACCACAACCCCCTAAGCGGGGCTTACGAGCAGTACTTC.

The chain has TRBV4-1 and TRBJ2-7, with 7 nucleotides matching TRBD1. CDR1 is MGHRA, CDR2 YSYEKL, per germline. This CDR3 spans 17 amino acids. V lost 1 base, J lost 6 bases, and 15 bases stayed unmatched. CDR3 loop: CASSQGPQGGVSFEQYF. The CDR3 nucleotides read TGCGCCAGCAGCCAAGGCCCCCAAGGGGGCGTATCGTTCGAGCAGTACTTC.